These 32 T cell receptor beta chains share one sample of origin, sequenced in a study of blood T cells in healthy people across ages (dated by TCRdb to the mid-2010s). To prepare the library, 5' RACE was applied. The sample was run on an Illumina HiSeq 2500. A second PCR of roughly 6 to 11 cycles was run with a J-beta primer mix and a sample-barcoded 5' primer. TCRdb reanalyzed the raw reads on its own, using fastp at Q25 for trimming and MiXCR for clone calling, and kept in-frame beta chains. Rows with a matching CDR3 protein are joined into one entry that keeps the most common DNA and genes. Within this sample are just over 1 million distinct CDR3 sequences, with under 45% of them counted one time only. The ten largest clones capture over 15% of the sample. The sequencing sample was made of blood. All receptors derive from a woman aged 60-75 years in good health.

This chain uses TRBV5-6 with TRBJ2-5; 11 bases are shared with TRBD2. Per germline, CDR1 SGHDT and CDR2 YYEEEE. The CDR3 is 18 amino acids. V dropped 3 bases and J dropped 0; count of bases not matched to a gene: 10. The CDR3 DNA reads TGTGCCAGCAGCTCACAAGCTAGCGGGAGGAAGAACCAAGAGACCCAGTACTTC. Translated, it gives CASSSQASGRKNQETQYF.

This clonotype occurred many times. The genes are TRBV29-1 and TRBJ2-7; no reliable D call. V lost 6 bases, J lost 0 bases, and 9 bases lay in between. There are 12 residues in the CDR3. From germline, CDR1 is SQVTM and CDR2 ANQGSEA. CDR3 protein: CSVLFSSYEQYF. In DNA form, the CDR3 reads TGCAGCGTCCTTTTTAGCTCCTACGAGCAGTACTTC.

This clonotype showed up just once. A much larger clone lies a single base off, so this may be a read error. The rearrangement joins TRBV7-2 to TRBJ2-5; 8 bases agree with TRBD2. CDR1 SGHTA and CDR2 FQGNSA come from the germline V gene. CDR3 length equals 15 residues. Here the CDR3 reads CACSQAGGGQETQYF. The CDR3, as DNA: TGTGCCTGCAGCCAGGCGGGGGGAGGACAAGAGACCCAGTACTTC. Using reference TRBV7-2 and TRBJ2-5 for the parts outside the CDR3, the full variable domain is GAGVSQSPSNKVTEKGKDVELRCDPISGHTALYWYRQSLGQGLEFLIYFQGNSAPDKSGLPSDRFSAERTGGSVSTLTIQRTQQEDSAVYLCACSQAGGGQETQYFGPGTRLLVL.

The sample holds one count of this clonotype. Compared with germline, one end of the junction differs, possibly owing to a read error. V is TRBV2 and J is TRBJ2-3; 7 bases are shared with TRBD1. Germline V gives CDR1 SNHLY, CDR2 FYNNEI. The CDR3 has 17 residues. CDR3 sequence (DNA): TGTGCCAGCGCAAAGGGACAGACAAATTTCGTCACAGATATGCAGTATTTT. Residues: CASAKGQTNFVTDMQYF. Combining the CDR3 with reference TRBV2 and TRBJ2-3 gives the whole variable domain EPEVTQTPSHQVTQMGQEVILRCVPISNHLYFYWYRQILGQKVEFLVSFYNNEISEKSEIFDDQFSVERPDGSNFTLKIRSTKLEDSAMYFCASAKGQTNFVTDMQYFGPGTRLTVL.

The genes are TRBV6-1 and TRBJ2-6, with a weak D call TRBD2 (6 bases). The CDR3 is made up of 15 amino acids. Germline assignment: CDR1 MNHNS and CDR2 SASEGT. V lost 5 bases to trimming and J lost 0 bases, with 8 bases between them. CDR3 sequence (DNA): TGTGCCAGCAGTCGGGAGCCCTCTGGGGCCAACGTCCTGACTTTC. It specifies CASSREPSGANVLTF.

Of note for this clonotype: A much larger clone differs by one base, so this may be a read error. This chain joins TRBV29-1 and TRBJ2-5, with 7 bases fitting TRBD1. Matching the DNA end better, TRBJ2-7 makes the J call doubtful. This CDR3 has 13 amino acids. Germline assignment: CDR1 SQVTM and CDR2 ANQGSEA. CDR3 protein: CSVDSDRADEQYF. The CDR3 region has the DNA TGCAGCGTTGATAGCGACAGGGCGGACGAGCAGTACTTC.

This chain links TRBV6-2 or TRBV6-3 with TRBJ2-7; a weak D match, TRBD1 (6 bases). CDR3 size: 13 residues. The germline CDR1 and CDR2 sequences are MNHEY and SVGEGT. Trimming cost V 2 bases and J 4 bases, with 9 bases left between them. This chain's CDR3 is CASSYNRAYEQYF. As DNA, the CDR3 is TGTGCCAGCAGTTACAACAGGGCGTACGAGCAGTACTTC.

This clonotype showed up just a few times. The rearrangement joins TRBV3-1 to TRBJ2-3; 9 nucleotides agree with TRBD2. With 1 base clipped from V and 3 bases from J, the junction kept 11 bases outside the gene matches. Germline loops: CDR1 LGHDT, CDR2 YNNKEL (reference sequence). CDR3 size: 18 residues. CDR3 nucleotide sequence: TGTGCCAGCAGCCAAGTTAGGAGACTAGCGGTGGGGACAGATACGCAGTATTTT. Translation: CASSQVRRLAVGTDTQYF.

Of note for this clonotype: A much larger clone is a single base away; this may be a read error. The rearrangement links TRBV5-1 to TRBJ2-2; TRBD1 aligns across 10 bases. The germline V gene has CDR1 SGHRS and CDR2 YFSETQ. CDR3 length: 15 amino acids. CDR3 nucleotide sequence: TGCGCCAGCAGCCCTGGGACAGGGGCCCTCGGGGAGCCGTTTTTT. Its protein product is CASSPGTGALGEPFF.

To note about this clonotype: The junction departs from the called germline gene at one end, perhaps through a read error. The rearrangement links TRBV7-9 to TRBJ2-3; possible D gene TRBD2, 6 bases. CDR1 SEHNR and CDR2 FQNEAQ come from the germline V gene (reference sequence). The length of the CDR3 is 15 residues. This chain's CDR3 is CTSSLGGASPDTQYF. CDR3 nucleotide sequence: TGTACCAGCAGCTTAGGAGGGGCGTCCCCAGATACGCAGTATTTT.

This chain links TRBV7-2 with TRBJ2-3, with a possible D match to TRBD2 (6 bases). Trimming took 5 bases from V and 5 from J, leaving 20 bases between them. Per germline, CDR1 SGHTA and CDR2 FQGNSA. The CDR3 is 16 residues long. The CDR3 loop is CASSTFLDGSRDTQYF. The CDR3, as DNA: TGTGCCAGCAGCACCTTTTTAGACGGGAGTCGAGATACGCAGTATTTT.

The DNA of the CDR3 is TGTGCCAGCAGCCATCCACTAGCGGGAGCAGAGACCCAGTACTTC. The encoded protein is CASSHPLAGAETQYF. V usage is TRBV7-8 and J usage is TRBJ2-7; 11 nucleotides line up with TRBD2. Judging by the DNA end, TRBJ2-5 fits better; the J call may be wrong. This CDR3 spans 15 amino acids. Germline CDR1 and CDR2: SGHVS and FQNEAQ.

V is TRBV12-3 or TRBV12-4 and J is TRBJ1-5, with D maybe TRBD1 (6 bases). Trimming left V 2 bases short and J 4 bases short, with 9 bases between. This CDR3 contains 14 residues. CDR3 residues: CASSLNTGNQPQHF. CDR3 DNA sequence: TGTGCCAGCAGTTTAAATACAGGGAATCAGCCCCAGCATTTT.

The chain employs TRBV5-1 and TRBJ2-1, with D possibly matching TRBD1 (6 bases). The germline V gene encodes CDR1 SGHRS and CDR2 YFSETQ. V gave up 6 bases and J gave up 6 bases, with 13 bases separating them. CDR3 length: 13 residues. The CDR3 sequence is CASTDRSVNEQFF. Written as DNA, the CDR3 is TGCGCCAGCACGGACAGAAGCGTCAATGAGCAGTTCTTC.

This clonotype was observed at least ten times. V and J are TRBV18 and TRBJ2-3, with 11 positions matching TRBD2. Trimming took 3 bases from V and 3 from J; bases not matched to a gene: 2. Germline lookup yields CDR1 KGHSH and CDR2 LQKENI. The CDR3 runs to 15 residues. The CDR3 nucleotides read TGTGCCAGCTCACCTACTAGCGGGAGTACAGATACGCAGTATTTT. Its translation: CASSPTSGSTDTQYF.

The genes are TRBV7-3 and TRBJ2-7; 7 bases fit TRBD2. V lost 1 base and J lost 4; bases outside the gene matches: 7. The CDR3 has 15 residues. Per germline, CDR1 SGHTA and CDR2 FQGTGA. CDR3 in amino acids: CASSLSVGGPYEQYF. CDR3 bases: TGTGCCAGCAGCTTAAGTGTGGGAGGGCCGTACGAGCAGTACTTC.

Of note for this clonotype: A read error may account for a junction end that differs from germline. J is TRBJ2-3 and V is TRBV6-1; no definite D call. This CDR3 comprises 13 residues. Germline-derived CDR1 and CDR2 are MNHNS and SASEGT. CDR3 in amino acids: CASSDPPPDMQYF. CDR3 bases: TGTGCCAGCAGTGATCCCCCTCCAGATATGCAGTATTTT.

The chain joins TRBV5-4 to TRBJ1-4; D perhaps matches TRBD1 (5 bases). Trimming shortened V by 5 bases and J by 5 bases, and 19 bases separated the two germline ends. Germline V lookup: CDR1 SGHNT, CDR2 YYREEE (reference sequence). The CDR3 runs 16 residues. CDR3 sequence (DNA): TGTGCCAGCAGTCCGGGGACGGCAAGTTTAAATGAAAAACTGTTTTTT. The encoded protein is CASSPGTASLNEKLFF.

This clonotype turned up a few times. The CDR3 coding sequence is TGCAGCGTTGGGGCGGGGCTCTACGAGCAGTACTTC. It specifies CSVGAGLYEQYF. The genes are TRBV29-1 and TRBJ2-7; the D gene is possibly TRBD2 (6 bases). The CDR3 loop spans 12 amino acids. Trimming removed 4 bases from V and 3 bases from J, with 10 bases in between. The germline gives CDR1 SQVTM, CDR2 ANQGSEA.

V and J are TRBV5-1 and TRBJ1-6; 7 bases are a match to TRBD1. J lost 9 bases, V lost 4 bases, and 7 bases had no gene match. This CDR3 is 14 amino acids long. Per the germline V gene, CDR1 is SGHRS and CDR2 is YFSETQ. The CDR3 loop reads CASSAGQNSSPLHF. CDR3 in DNA: TGCGCCAGCAGCGCGGGACAGAATAGTTCACCCCTCCACTTT.

This chain connects TRBV5-1 to TRBJ2-7; D is possibly TRBD2 (5 bases). The CDR3 totals 15 residues. With 4 bases removed from V and 3 bases from J, the gap between germline ends came to 17 bases. Germline assignment: CDR1 SGHRS and CDR2 YFSETQ. The CDR3 DNA reads TGCGCCAGCAGCCTTGGAGTGGCTAGCAACTACGAGCAGTACTTC. Encoded protein: CASSLGVASNYEQYF. Using reference TRBV5-1 and TRBJ2-7 for the parts outside the CDR3, the full variable domain is KAGVTQTPRYLIKTRGQQVTLSCSPISGHRSVSWYQQTPGQGLQFLFEYFSETQRNKGNFPGRFSGRQFSNSRSEMNVSTLELGDSALYLCASSLGVASNYEQYFGPGTRLTVT.

This clonotype was seen just once. The rearrangement uses TRBV2 and TRBJ2-3; 7 bases match TRBD1. From germline, CDR1 is SNHLY and CDR2 FYNNEI. The CDR3 is 17 amino acids. V was clipped by 4 bases and J by 0 bases; unmatched bases: 10. The DNA for the CDR3 is TGTGCCAGCAGTGCGGACAGGAGAGGATTGAGCACAGATACGCAGTATTTT. The encoded protein is CASSADRRGLSTDTQYF.

The chain has TRBV5-1 and TRBJ2-3, with 12 bases that match TRBD2. This CDR3 has 18 amino acids. J lost 3 bases, V lost 4 bases, and 12 bases had no gene match. The germline CDR1 and CDR2 sequences are SGHRS and YFSETQ. CDR3 nucleotide sequence: TGCGCCAGCAGCAGAGCAGTGACTAGCGGGAGTAATACAGATACGCAGTATTTT. Translating gives CASSRAVTSGSNTDTQYF.

The chain uses TRBV20-1 and TRBJ2-4; D may be TRBD1 (5 bases). CDR1 is DFQATT and CDR2 is SNEGSKA in the germline V gene (reference sequence). V lost 0 bases to trimming and J lost 6 bases, with 18 bases between them. The CDR3 sequence is 16 residues long. CDR3 amino acids: CSARDYGKGRGNIQYF. Written as DNA, the CDR3 is TGCAGTGCTAGAGATTATGGGAAGGGAAGGGGAAACATTCAGTACTTC.

The CDR3 DNA reads as TGCGCCAGCAGCCAAGTAGACAGGGGCTATGGCTACACCTTC. This encodes CASSQVDRGYGYTF. V usage is TRBV4-1 and J usage is TRBJ1-2; 8 nucleotides line up with TRBD1. V dropped 1 base and J dropped 4; count of bases not matched to a gene: 2. The germline CDR1 and CDR2 sequences are MGHRA and YSYEKL. This CDR3 is built from 14 residues.

At least ten counts were recorded for this clonotype. The rearrangement joins TRBV29-1 to TRBJ2-3; D not certain. The CDR3 covers 12 residues. V was trimmed by 2 bases and J by 2 bases, leaving 5 bases between them. The germline V gene encodes CDR1 SQVTM and CDR2 ANQGSEA. The CDR3 spells CSVEWPTDTQYF. CDR3 sequence (DNA): TGCAGCGTTGAATGGCCCACAGATACGCAGTATTTT.

This sequence joins TRBV27 and TRBJ2-1; D is unclear. This CDR3 is built from 16 residues. Between the trimmed V and J ends, which lost 4 bases and 0 bases, there was a span of 13 bases. Per the germline V gene, CDR1 is MNHEY and CDR2 is SMNVEV (reference sequence). CDR3 loop: CASSSMGSYSYNEQFF. DNA of the CDR3: TGTGCCAGCAGTTCCATGGGCAGTTACTCCTACAATGAGCAGTTCTTC.

J is TRBJ2-1 and V is TRBV20-1, with D possibly matching TRBD2 (6 bases). The CDR3 consists of 18 residues. Looked up from germline, CDR1 is DFQATT and CDR2 is SNEGSKA (reference sequence). The V end lost 0 bases, the J end lost 1 base, and 19 bases lay between the germline ends. The CDR3 coding sequence is TGCAGTGCTAGAGATTCGGCCGGGAGACTTTTTTCCTACAATGAGCAGTTCTTC. Residues: CSARDSAGRLFSYNEQFF.

J is TRBJ2-1 and V is TRBV9; D might be TRBD1 (5 bases). The CDR3 loop spans 17 amino acids. The germline V gene encodes CDR1 SGDLS and CDR2 YYNGEE. Trimming shortened V by 0 bases and J by 0 bases, and 13 bases separated the two germline ends. As DNA, the CDR3 is TGTGCCAGCAGCGTAGAGGCTACCCAGGGCTCCTACAATGAGCAGTTCTTC. Protein sequence: CASSVEATQGSYNEQFF.

This clonotype was observed a few times. The J gene is TRBJ2-1, the V gene TRBV5-1, with 10 bases fitting TRBD2. Germline V CDR1 and CDR2: SGHRS, YFSETQ. The V and J ends lost 0 bases and 7 bases, in that order; junction bases with no gene match: 4. The CDR3 spans 15 residues. Here the CDR3 reads CASSLDSGGINEQFF. The CDR3 DNA reads as TGCGCCAGCAGCTTGGATAGCGGGGGGATAAATGAGCAGTTCTTC. The full variable domain, rest sourced from reference TRBV5-1 and TRBJ2-1, is KAGVTQTPRYLIKTRGQQVTLSCSPISGHRSVSWYQQTPGQGLQFLFEYFSETQRNKGNFPGRFSGRQFSNSRSEMNVSTLELGDSALYLCASSLDSGGINEQFFGPGTRLTVL.

This rearrangement joins TRBV20-1 to TRBJ1-2, with 7 bases aligning to TRBD1. CDR1 and CDR2 (germline): DFQATT, SNEGSKA (reference sequence). There are 14 residues in the CDR3. V was pared by 3 bases and J by 7 bases, with 11 bases of the junction left unmatched. The CDR3 nucleotides read TGCAGTGCTAGGATTTGGGACAGCCTCCTTGGCTACACCTTC. Its translation is CSARIWDSLLGYTF.

V gene TRBV12-3 or TRBV12-4 combines with J gene TRBJ2-1; D is undetermined. The V and J ends lost 6 bases and 5 bases respectively, with 11 bases between them. CDR3 length: 13 amino acids. For the CDR3, the DNA is TGTGCCAGCAGAGACTCGACGAACAATGAGCAGTTCTTC. Its translation: CASRDSTNNEQFF.